Below are 16 T cell receptor beta chains sequenced from a single sample in a study of blood T cells in healthy people across ages (dated by TCRdb to 2013 to 2016). The library was prepared using 5' RACE. The listed sequencing device is Illumina HiSeq 2500. A second PCR of about 7 to 12 cycles was performed with a sample-barcoded 5' primer and a J-beta primer mix. TCRdb took the public reads, trimmed them with fastp at Q25, ran MiXCR for clone calling and kept in-frame beta chains. One record per CDR3 amino acid sequence lists the most common genes and DNA. The table for this sample lists roughly 1,500,000 distinct CDR3 sequences; about 35% of them were counted only once. About 11% of the sample is held by the ten biggest clonotypes. What was sequenced was blood. The receptor set was obtained from a woman aged 25-40 years in good health.

In the case of this clonotype: Since a much larger clone is just one base distant, this may be a read error. The rearrangement joins TRBV20-1 to TRBJ2-7; 8 bases map to TRBD2. CDR3 length: 15 residues. Germline trimming cut 5 bases from V and 4 bases from J; bases unmatched to any gene: 13. Germline-derived CDR1 and CDR2 are DFQATT and SNEGSKA (reference sequence). Here the CDR3 reads CSAHAGGLGSYEQYV. CDR3 bases: TGCAGTGCTCACGCTGGGGGACTAGGATCTTACGAGCAGTACGTC.

In the case of this clonotype: Just one base apart from a much larger clone, this may be a read error. The J gene is TRBJ2-7, the V gene TRBV29-1; D remains unclear. The CDR3 extends over 12 amino acids. Trimming took off 7 bases at V and 2 bases at J, with 12 bases between the two ends. The germline CDR1 and CDR2 sequences are SQVTM and ANQGSEA. CDR3 DNA: TGCAGCGCGAGACCCGGAACCTACGAGCAGTACTTC. Translated: CSARPGTYEQYF.

Of note for this clonotype: A read error is possible here, since a much larger clone lies one base away. The chain joins TRBV4-1 to TRBJ2-5; no reliable D call. The V end was cut by 1 base, the J end by 11 bases, with 14 bases between. The CDR3 extends over 13 amino acids. Germline V gene data show CDR1 as MGHRA and CDR2 as YSYEKL. CDR3 DNA sequence: TGCGCCAGCAGCCAAGCGCGAAGCTACGGGCAGTACTTC. Its protein is CASSQARSYGQYF.

Many counts were recorded for this clonotype. The chain has TRBV12-3 or TRBV12-4 and TRBJ1-2; 9 nucleotides agree with TRBD1. The CDR3 has 14 residues. V lost 4 bases to trimming and J lost 7 bases; unmatched junction nucleotides: 7. In DNA form, the CDR3 reads TGTGCCAGCAGTTCGGACAGGGGTCCCGGTGGCTACACCTTC. Encoded protein: CASSSDRGPGGYTF.

The chain has TRBV9 and TRBJ2-1; 12 bases are shared with TRBD2. Germline CDR1 SGDLS, CDR2 YYNGEE. The length of the CDR3 is 17 residues. With V trimmed by 0 bases and J by 4 bases, 5 bases remained unmatched. Here the CDR3 DNA reads TGTGCCAGCAGCGTAGTGGCTAGCGGGGGGGTTTACAATGAGCAGTTCTTC. Translated, it gives CASSVVASGGVYNEQFF.

In its sample, this clonotype was seen a few times. The chain uses TRBV5-1 and TRBJ1-1; D is ambiguous. This CDR3 has 15 amino acids. The V gene lost 3 bases and the J gene lost 1 base, with 13 bases spanning the gap. The germline CDR1 and CDR2 sequences are SGHRS and YFSETQ. CDR3 loop: CASSSYSAANTEAFF. The DNA of the CDR3 is TGCGCCAGCAGCTCTTACAGCGCCGCGAACACTGAAGCTTTCTTT.

The chain combines TRBV7-3 with TRBJ2-1; 7 bases match TRBD2. V was clipped by 5 bases and J by 8 bases; unmatched bases: 15. This CDR3 comprises 16 residues. Germline lookup yields CDR1 SGHTA and CDR2 FQGTGA. The CDR3 here is CASSPWGGALRDEQFF. The DNA of the CDR3 is TGTGCCAGCAGCCCTTGGGGGGGAGCCCTTCGTGATGAGCAGTTCTTC.

The V call is TRBV7-8, the J call TRBJ2-4; D not resolved. The CDR3 spans 16 residues. CDR1 and CDR2 (germline): SGHVS, FQNEAQ. Trimming shortened V by 5 bases and J by 2 bases, and 16 bases separated the two germline ends. The CDR3 DNA reads TGTGCCAGCAGCCCCCAGGACCGTAGCACCAAAAACATTCAGTACTTC. Translation gives CASSPQDRSTKNIQYF. Full variable domain (remainder filled in from reference TRBV7-8 and TRBJ2-4): GAGVSQSPRYKVAKRGQDVALRCDPISGHVSLFWYQQALGQGPEFLTYFQNEAQLDKSGLPSDRFFAERPEGSVSTLKIQRTQQEDSAVYLCASSPQDRSTKNIQYFGAGTRLSVL.

This clonotype was detected a few times. The CDR3 bases are TGTGCCAGCAGCCGGGCAGGGGACCTCATGAACACTGAAGCTTTCTTT. It translates to CASSRAGDLMNTEAFF. The chain uses TRBV11-1 and TRBJ1-1, with a tentative D call TRBD1 (6 bases). V was trimmed by 5 bases and J by 0 bases, leaving 16 bases between them. CDR1 and CDR2 (germline): SGHAT, FQDESV (reference sequence). This CDR3 is 16 amino acids long. The full variable domain, rest sourced from reference TRBV11-1 and TRBJ1-1, is EAEVAQSPRYKITEKSQAVAFWCDPISGHATLYWYRQILGQGPELLVQFQDESVVDDSQLPKDRFSAERLKGVDSTLKIQPAELGDSAMYLCASSRAGDLMNTEAFFGQGTRLTVV.

The J gene is TRBJ2-1, the V gene TRBV20-1; TRBD1 agrees at 7 bases. The V gene end was trimmed by 6 bases and the J gene end by 7 bases; junction bases not matched to a gene: 9. CDR3 size: 13 residues. Looked up from germline, CDR1 is DFQATT and CDR2 is SNEGSKA (reference sequence). CDR3 loop: CSALDREHNEQFF. The CDR3 DNA is TGCAGTGCACTAGACAGGGAGCATAATGAGCAGTTCTTC.

This clonotype was seen only once. The chain has TRBV20-1 and TRBJ2-7; 7 bases line up with TRBD1. Per the germline V gene, CDR1 is DFQATT and CDR2 is SNEGSKA (reference sequence). The ends lost 1 base at V and 5 bases at J; junction bases unmatched: 5. The length of the CDR3 is 13 residues. CDR3 nucleotides: TGCAGTGCTAGAGGGATACAGGGGAACGAGCAGTACTTC. It encodes CSARGIQGNEQYF.

J is TRBJ2-7 and V is TRBV6-5, with D unresolved. This CDR3 spans 15 amino acids. The V gene's germline CDR1 is MNHEY and CDR2 SVGAGI. V was cut by 2 bases and J by 0 bases, with 11 bases left in between. The CDR3 region has the DNA TGTGCCAGCAGTTACACGATCTACGGCTCCTACGAGCAGTACTTC. Protein product: CASSYTIYGSYEQYF.

V is TRBV27 and J is TRBJ2-5; tentatively, D is TRBD1 (6 bases). CDR3 length equals 15 residues. Trimming took off 2 bases at V and 4 bases at J, with 14 bases between the two ends. CDR1 is MNHEY, CDR2 SMNVEV, per germline (reference sequence). In DNA, the CDR3 is TGTGCCAGCAGTTTAGGGGGCGCCCCGAGAGAGACCCAGTACTTC. Its protein is CASSLGGAPRETQYF.

This clonotype was picked up a small number of times. The rearrangement links TRBV6-6 to TRBJ1-2, with unresolved D. Germline CDR1 is MNHNY and CDR2 is SVGAGI (reference sequence). This CDR3 region has 13 residues. V was shortened by 5 bases and J by 2 bases, with 9 bases between the two germline ends. CDR3 coding DNA: TGTGCCAGCAGTACCTCGGAGAACTATGGCTACACCTTC. Translation: CASSTSENYGYTF.

The rearrangement uses TRBV5-6 and TRBJ2-1; no reliable D call. Trimming stripped 2 bases from V and 8 bases from J, with 5 bases between. Per germline, CDR1 SGHDT and CDR2 YYEEEE. The CDR3 has 11 residues. The CDR3 region has the DNA TGTGCCAGCAGCTTCAGGCATGAGCAGTTCTTC. It encodes CASSFRHEQFF.

V is TRBV5-1 and J is TRBJ2-1, with 16 positions matching TRBD2. The CDR3 contains 24 residues. The germline CDR1 and CDR2 sequences are SGHRS and YFSETQ. Trimming removed 2 bases from V and 0 bases from J; junction bases left unmatched: 20. The chain's CDR3 is CASSLEPGLAGGPTIRYSYNEQFF. CDR3 DNA sequence: TGCGCCAGCAGCTTAGAACCGGGACTAGCGGGGGGGCCCACTATACGTTACTCCTACAATGAGCAGTTCTTC.